These 5 T cell receptor beta chains share one sample of origin, sequenced in a study of early T cells in non-severe SARS-CoV-2 infection. TCRdb analysed the 5' RACE reads with MiXCR anew, one entry per CDR3 protein. The table includes roughly 57,000 distinct CDR3 sequences, roughly an eighth detected once. Sample: whole blood. These TCRs come from an adult who was a healthcare worker with PCR-confirmed SARS-CoV-2 infection or an uninfected control (not recorded which).

The sample holds a few counts of this clonotype. The chain links TRBV7-2 to TRBJ2-5, with no clear D. Trimming removed 2 bases from V and 2 bases from J, with 6 bases in between. The germline V gene encodes CDR1 SGHTA and CDR2 FQGNSA. CDR3 length: 13 residues. In nucleotides, the CDR3 is TGTGCCAGCAGCTTAACGCGGCAAGAGACCCAGTACTTC. Its protein is CASSLTRQETQYF. Full variable domain (remainder filled in from reference TRBV7-2 and TRBJ2-5): GAGVSQSPSNKVTEKGKDVELRCDPISGHTALYWYRQSLGQGLEFLIYFQGNSAPDKSGLPSDRFSAERTGGSVSTLTIQRTQQEDSAVYLCASSLTRQETQYFGPGTRLLVL.

The chain has TRBV12-3 or TRBV12-4 and TRBJ2-2; D unresolved. V was trimmed by 5 bases and J by 7 bases, leaving 17 bases between them. The CDR3 runs 15 residues. CDR3: CASSRTGTVGGELFF. CDR3 coding DNA: TGTGCCAGCAGTCGGACCGGCACCGTCGGCGGGGAGCTGTTTTTT.

The chain couples TRBV20-1 to TRBJ2-7; D gene uncertain. V was pared by 5 bases and J by 4 bases, with 18 bases between. The CDR3 covers 14 residues. Germline V gene sequence: CDR1 DFQATT, CDR2 SNEGSKA (reference sequence). CDR3 loop: CSAPGGDSLYEQYF. Here the CDR3 DNA reads TGCAGTGCTCCCGGTGGCGACTCCCTGTACGAGCAGTACTTC.

The chain is built from TRBV3-1 and TRBJ2-1; TRBD1 matches 7 bases. This CDR3 is built from 13 residues. V was clipped by 4 bases and J by 9 bases; unmatched bases: 6. Germline V CDR1 and CDR2: LGHDT, YNNKEL (reference sequence). The CDR3 sequence: CASSPYRGGEQFF. The CDR3 bases are TGTGCCAGCAGCCCGTACAGGGGCGGTGAGCAGTTCTTC.

This clonotype showed up just a few times. The V call is TRBV6-5, the J call TRBJ1-2, with TRBD1 matching 9 bases. The germline V gene encodes CDR1 MNHEY and CDR2 SVGAGI. This CDR3 spans 15 amino acids. Trimming took 4 bases from V and 5 from J; bases not matched to a gene: 8. CDR3 in DNA: TGTGCCAGCAGTTGGGTGACAGGGGGTCAATATGGCTACACCTTC. It is translated as CASSWVTGGQYGYTF.